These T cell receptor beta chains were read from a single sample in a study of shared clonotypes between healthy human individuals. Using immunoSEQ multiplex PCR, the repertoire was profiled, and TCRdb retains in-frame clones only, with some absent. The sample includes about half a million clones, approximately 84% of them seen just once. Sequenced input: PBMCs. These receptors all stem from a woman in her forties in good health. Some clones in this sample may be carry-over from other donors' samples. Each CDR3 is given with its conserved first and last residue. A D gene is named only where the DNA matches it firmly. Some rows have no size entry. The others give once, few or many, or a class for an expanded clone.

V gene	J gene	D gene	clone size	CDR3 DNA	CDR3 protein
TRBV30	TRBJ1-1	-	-	TGTGCCTGGAGCGTTGGAGGAGACGACCCTGAAGCTTTCTTT	CAWSVGGDDPEAFF
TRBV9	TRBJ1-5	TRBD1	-	TGTGCCAGCAGCGTAGGGGACAGAGATCAGCCCCAGCATTTT	CASSVGDRDQPQHF
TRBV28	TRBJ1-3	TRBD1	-	TGTGCCAGCAGACTCGGACAGGACTCTGGAAACACCATATATTTT	CASRLGQDSGNTIYF
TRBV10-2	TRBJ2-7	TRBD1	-	TGCGCCAGCAGATCCGACAGGGGGGGATTCTACGAGCAGTACTTC	CASRSDRGGFYEQYF
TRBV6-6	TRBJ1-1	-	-	TGTGCCAGCAGTTACTCGAGCACCGGTGGGGACACTGAAGCTTTCTTT	CASSYSSTGGDTEAFF
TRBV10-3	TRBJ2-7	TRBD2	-	TGTGCCATCAGTGAGACACGGTTAGGGACTAGCGGGTGGGGACACCCTTACGAGCAGTACTTC	CAISETRLGTSGWGHPYEQYF
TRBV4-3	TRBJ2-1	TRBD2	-	TGCGCCAGCAGCCAGAGTGTTAGCGGGAGTAGGAATGAGCAGTTCTTC	CASSQSVSGSRNEQFF
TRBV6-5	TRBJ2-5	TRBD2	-	TGTGCCAGCAGGGGCGCGGGGGGGGACGAGACCCAGTACTTC	CASRGAGGDETQYF
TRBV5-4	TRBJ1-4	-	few	TGTGCCAGCAGCTTAAGAACTCTGGCAACTAATGAAAAACTGTTTTTT	CASSLRTLATNEKLFF
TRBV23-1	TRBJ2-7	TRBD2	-	TGCGCCAGCAGTCAGCTGCAGGGCTTCGGTAGCGTCCGGGGGGGTTCCTACGAGCAGTACTTC	CASSQLQGFGSVRGGSYEQYF